The 5 T cell receptor beta chains below come from one sample, sequenced in a study of shared clonotypes between healthy human individuals (dated by TCRdb to the early 2020s). Library preparation used the immunoSEQ multiplex PCR assay. TCRdb re-hosts the immuneACCESS table, in-frame sequences only. Its copies lack some clones; in the studies checked, an unresolved V gene accounts for under half of them, and the cause for the rest is not known. This sample lists roughly 300,000 clones; roughly 80% were detected once. 8.5% to 12% of the sample belongs to the ten largest clones. Sequences were obtained from memory CD4+ T cells sorted from blood. Reading the label with the study, this specimen's cell subset or site is: CD45RA-negative fraction. Receptors were obtained from a man in his thirties or forties in good health.

V and J are TRBV7-2 and TRBJ1-3, with D maybe TRBD1 (5 bases). The V and J ends lost 5 bases and 3 bases respectively, with 14 bases between them. The germline gives CDR1 SGHTA, CDR2 FQGNSA. The CDR3 is made up of 15 amino acids. CDR3 DNA: TGTGCCAGCAGCCCCCCTGGGGGGTTTGGAAACACCATATATTTT. Protein: CASSPPGGFGNTIYF. The entire variable domain, with the rest obtained from reference TRBV7-2 and TRBJ1-3, is as follows: GAGVSQSPSNKVTEKGKDVELRCDPISGHTALYWYRQSLGQGLEFLIYFQGNSAPDKSGLPSDRFSAERTGGSVSTLTIQRTQQEDSAVYLCASSPPGGFGNTIYFGEGSWLTVV.

This clone has a handful of counts. The gene calls are TRBV6-6 and TRBJ2-7, with 8 bases aligning to TRBD1. J lost 1 base, V lost 4 bases, and 9 bases had no gene match. Germline loops: CDR1 MNHNY, CDR2 SVGAGI (reference sequence). The CDR3 extends over 16 amino acids. The CDR3 sequence: CASSSPGTGRSYEQYF. Here the CDR3 DNA reads TGTGCCAGCAGTTCCCCCGGGACAGGAAGGTCCTACGAGCAGTACTTC.

This sequence joins TRBV12-5 and TRBJ1-1, with D possibly being TRBD1 (6 bases). Trimming removed 0 bases from V and 2 bases from J, with 16 bases in between. Per the germline V gene, CDR1 is LGHNT and CDR2 is FRNRAP. The CDR3 totals 17 residues. The CDR3 region has the DNA TGTGCTAGTGGTTTGGTTCTAGGGGGGGGATCCAACACTGAAGCTTTCTTT. Translated: CASGLVLGGGSNTEAFF. Full variable domain (missing parts from reference TRBV12-5 and TRBJ1-1): DARVTQTPRHKVTEMGQEVTMRCQPILGHNTVFWYRQTMMQGLELLAYFRNRAPLDDSGMPKDRFSAEMPDATLATLKIQPSEPRDSAVYFCASGLVLGGGSNTEAFFGQGTRLTVV.

This clone was detected only a few times. V and J are TRBV7-2 and TRBJ2-7, with a possible D match to TRBD1 (6 bases). Trimming took 7 bases from V and 0 from J, leaving 13 bases between them. The germline CDR1 and CDR2 sequences are SGHTA and FQGNSA. The length of the CDR3 is 14 residues. CDR3 sequence reads: CASTIGQTSYEQYF. In DNA, the CDR3 is TGTGCCAGCACCATTGGACAGACCTCCTACGAGCAGTACTTC.

The chain employs TRBV28 and TRBJ2-2; D might be TRBD1 (5 bases). The CDR3 totals 15 residues. Germline-derived CDR1 and CDR2 are MDHEN and SYDVKM. The V gene lost 10 bases and the J gene lost 4 bases, with 19 bases spanning the gap. CDR3 sequence (DNA): TGTGCCACCATGGATGGGGCAGGAAGCACCGGGGAGCTGTTTTTT. Its translation is CATMDGAGSTGELFF.